The TCR beta chain under discussion was sequenced for a study of blood T cell repertoires in COVID-19. Study background: Both acute and convalescent COVID-19 samples were obtained from the United States, Italy and Spain. Nucleic acid was either cDNA or gDNA, and it came from T cells, B-cell-depleted T cells, or PBMCs.

Under the authors' procedure: How many nucleated cells were present was estimated from reference gene primer amplification. Clones were read by immunoSEQ multiplex PCR, and TCRdb kept only the in-frame ones, dropping some. Clonal size and the V and J genes are those of that table, whereas D and trimming came from the DNA. The sample shows some 13,000 clones, approximately 86% of them seen only once. After removal of 4 bases from V and 5 bases from J, the junction contained 10 bases not matched to a gene. Germline V gene lookup returns CDR1 SGHNT and CDR2 YYREEE (reference sequence). The CDR3 consists of 16 residues.

This TCR was sampled from a man older than 75 with acute or convalescent COVID-19. The genes are TRBV5-4 and TRBJ2-3; 10 bases fit TRBD2. Sequencing used peripheral blood. CDR3: CASSGGASGSLDTQYF. In DNA, the CDR3 is TGTGCCAGCAGCGGCGGGGCTAGCGGGAGTTTAGATACGCAGTATTTT. The full variable domain, with the rest looked up from reference TRBV5-4 and TRBJ2-3, is ETGVTQSPTHLIKTRGQQVTLRCSSQSGHNTVSWYQQALGQGPQFIFQYYREEENGRGNFPPRFSGLQFPNYSSELNVNALELDDSALYLCASSGGASGSLDTQYFGPGTRLTVL.